Below are 29 T cell receptor beta chains sequenced from a single sample in a study of cytomegalovirus exposure and HLA in healthy donors. The PCR had 60 Vbeta and 13 Jbeta primers. Clones were read by immunoSEQ multiplex PCR, and TCRdb kept only the in-frame ones, dropping some. The data show some 100,000 clones, approximately 56% seen once. Sequenced sample: PBMCs. These receptor sequences come from a woman aged 25 to 39 in good health and CMV-seropositive.

The rearrangement uses TRBV9 and TRBJ2-2; D not resolved. V lost 0 bases and J 0 bases, leaving 9 bases between the germline ends. The germline V gene has CDR1 SGDLS and CDR2 YYNGEE. There are 16 residues in the CDR3. The CDR3 coding sequence is TGTGCCAGCAGCGTAGACTCTTTCGCGAACACCGGGGAGCTGTTTTTT. This gives the protein CASSVDSFANTGELFF.

The rearrangement links TRBV10-2 to TRBJ2-4, with 7 positions matching TRBD2. The CDR3 sequence is 15 residues long. V lost 5 bases, J lost 2 bases, and 6 bases stayed unmatched. The V gene's germline CDR1 is WSHSY and CDR2 SAAADI. Here the CDR3 DNA reads TGCGCCAGCAGTCCCCAGCGGGGATCCAAAAACATTCAGTACTTC. Its translation: CASSPQRGSKNIQYF.

This CDR3 is CASSLFTGGTHGTEAFF. CDR3 nucleotides: TGTGCCAGCAGCTTATTCACAGGGGGGACCCACGGGACTGAAGCTTTCTTT. This chain links TRBV11-2 with TRBJ1-1; 8 bases line up with TRBD1. With 2 bases clipped from V and 5 bases from J, the junction kept 13 bases outside the gene matches. The CDR3 contains 17 residues. Germline values: CDR1 SGHAT, CDR2 FQNNGV. Supplemented by reference TRBV11-2 and TRBJ1-1, the full variable domain reads EAGVAQSPRYKIIEKRQSVAFWCNPISGHATLYWYQQILGQGPKLLIQFQNNGVVDDSQLPKDRFSAERLKGVDSTLKIQPAKLEDSAVYLCASSLFTGGTHGTEAFFGQGTRLTVV.

CDR3 residues: CASSGTGGEQYF. Here the CDR3 DNA reads TGCGCCAGCAGCGGGACAGGGGGCGAGCAGTACTTC. This chain links TRBV5-1 with TRBJ2-7, with TRBD1 matching 11 bases. Germline CDR1 and CDR2: SGHRS and YFSETQ. The CDR3 sequence is 12 residues long. V lost 4 bases to trimming and J lost 6 bases; unmatched junction nucleotides: 0.

CDR3 residues: CASSIGTGRRNYEQYF. Written as DNA, the CDR3 is TGTGCCAGTAGTATCGGGACAGGCCGACGGAACTACGAGCAGTACTTC. The V and J genes are TRBV19 and TRBJ2-7, with 8 bases aligning to TRBD1. Germline CDR1 is LNHDA and CDR2 is SQIVND (reference sequence). The length of the CDR3 is 16 residues. After removal of 3 bases from V and 3 bases from J, the junction contained 10 bases not matched to a gene.

This chain uses TRBV5-8 with TRBJ2-1; 7 bases fit TRBD2. V shed 6 bases and J 2 bases; nucleotides not matched to a gene: 5. In germline, CDR1 is SGHTS, CDR2 YDEGEE. The CDR3 extends over 14 amino acids. CDR3: CASIPGLPYNEQFF. CDR3 nucleotide sequence: TGTGCCAGCATCCCGGGACTACCCTACAATGAGCAGTTCTTC.

This chain joins TRBV10-3 and TRBJ1-1, with 7 bases lining up with TRBD1. Germline loops: CDR1 ENHRY, CDR2 SYGVKD. The junction had 6 bases not matched to a gene; V was cut back by 7 bases and J by 1 base. CDR3 size: 14 residues. In DNA, the CDR3 is TGTGCCATCATTGACGGGACAGCGAACACTGAAGCTTTCTTT. As protein: CAIIDGTANTEAFF.

This clone appeared a few times. The CDR3 sequence is CASSDPPGTTSYNEQFF. Written as DNA, the CDR3 is TGCGCCAGCAGTGACCCCCCCGGGACAACCTCCTACAATGAGCAGTTCTTC. This chain links TRBV10-1 with TRBJ2-1; TRBD1 is a possible D gene (6 bases). CDR3 size: 17 residues. Trimming stripped 3 bases from V and 0 bases from J, with 15 bases between. Germline CDR1 and CDR2: WNHNN and SYGVQD (reference sequence).

The rearrangement uses TRBV2 and TRBJ2-3; no reliable D call. The CDR3 sequence is 13 residues long. CDR1 is SNHLY, CDR2 FYNNEI, per germline. Trimming took off 6 bases at V and 7 bases at J, with 14 bases between the two ends. The CDR3 coding sequence is TGTGCCAGCAGAGCGACGGATTTCCATACGCAGTATTTT. It encodes CASRATDFHTQYF.

V is TRBV5-4 and J is TRBJ1-6; 9 bases match TRBD1. Germline-derived CDR1 and CDR2 are SGHNT and YYREEE (reference sequence). V was clipped by 1 base and J by 7 bases; unmatched bases: 6. The length of the CDR3 is 16 residues. The CDR3 nucleotides are TGTGCCAGCAGCTTGTCAAACAGGGGGCCAAATTCACCCCTCCACTTT. Translation gives CASSLSNRGPNSPLHF.

J is TRBJ2-5 and V is TRBV7-9, with TRBD1 matching 10 bases. The CDR3 sequence is 15 residues long. Germline lookup yields CDR1 SEHNR and CDR2 FQNEAQ (reference sequence). After removal of 6 bases from V and 5 bases from J, the junction contained 9 bases not matched to a gene. The CDR3 DNA sequence: TGTGCCAGCAGACCAATACCGGGACAGGGGGAGACCCAGTACTTC. Its protein is CASRPIPGQGETQYF.

This clone was seen more than once but under ten times. V usage is TRBV7-9 and J usage is TRBJ1-1; possible D gene TRBD1, 5 bases. V was clipped by 6 bases and J by 0 bases, with 11 bases between them. The CDR3 runs to 14 residues. Germline CDR1 reads SEHNR; CDR2 reads FQNEAQ (reference sequence). CDR3: CASRSTGLNTEAFF. The CDR3 DNA reads as TGTGCCAGCAGATCCACAGGACTGAACACTGAAGCTTTCTTT.

This chain connects TRBV4-2 to TRBJ2-7; 12 nucleotides match TRBD1. Germline V CDR1 and CDR2: LGHNA, YNFKEQ. Unmatched junction bases numbered 8, after V lost 3 bases and J lost 5 bases. The CDR3 totals 16 residues. Here the CDR3 reads CASSQDAGTGGDEQYF. CDR3 sequence (DNA): TGTGCCAGCAGCCAGGACGCCGGGACAGGGGGCGACGAGCAGTACTTC.

V and J are TRBV4-1 and TRBJ1-1, with D possibly being TRBD1 (6 bases). Germline CDR1 MGHRA, CDR2 YSYEKL. The V gene lost 0 bases and the J gene lost 5 bases, with 10 bases spanning the gap. CDR3 size: 14 residues. The CDR3 protein is CASSQEGRGTEAFF. CDR3 nucleotides: TGCGCCAGCAGCCAAGAAGGTAGGGGGACTGAAGCTTTCTTT.

The chain has TRBV9 and TRBJ1-5; 10 bases map to TRBD1. CDR1 and CDR2 (germline): SGDLS, YYNGEE. V trimming: 3 bases; J trimming: 1 base; junction bases outside the gene matches: 4. The CDR3 runs to 16 residues. The CDR3 reads CASSGGTGESNQPQHF. CDR3 nucleotides: TGTGCCAGCAGCGGAGGGACAGGGGAGAGCAATCAGCCCCAGCATTTT.

The chain is built from TRBV19 and TRBJ2-7, with a weak D call TRBD2 (5 bases). Trimming took off 4 bases at V and 5 bases at J, with 18 bases between the two ends. Germline lookup yields CDR1 LNHDA and CDR2 SQIVND (reference sequence). The CDR3 extends over 15 amino acids. CDR3 coding DNA: TGTGCCAGTAGTACCCTCGGCCCTAGCCAGAACGAGCAGTACTTC. It yields the protein CASSTLGPSQNEQYF. Full variable domain (remainder filled in from reference TRBV19 and TRBJ2-7): DGGITQSPKYLFRKEGQNVTLSCEQNLNHDAMYWYRQDPGQGLRLIYYSQIVNDFQKGDIAEGYSVSREKKESFPLTVTSAQKNPTAFYLCASSTLGPSQNEQYFGPGTRLTVT.

This clone was seen once. The gene calls are TRBV7-2 and TRBJ2-5; D unresolved. CDR1 and CDR2 from the germline V gene are SGHTA and FQGNSA. The CDR3 covers 15 residues. Trimming cost V 2 bases and J 4 bases, with 14 bases left between them. CDR3 in amino acids: CASSLSAQPVETQYF. For the CDR3, the DNA is TGTGCCAGCAGCTTATCAGCACAGCCTGTAGAGACCCAGTACTTC.

This clone was picked up a small number of times. The genes are TRBV2 and TRBJ1-2, with D possibly matching TRBD1 (6 bases). Deletions cut 6 bases from V and 4 bases from J, with 18 bases between. This CDR3 contains 15 residues. From germline, CDR1 is SNHLY and CDR2 FYNNEI. CDR3 sequence: CASRSPGGPSYGYTF. CDR3 nucleotide sequence: TGTGCCAGCAGGTCCCCGGGGGGCCCTAGCTATGGCTACACCTTC.

The chain recombines TRBV4-3 with TRBJ2-2, with 10 bases that match TRBD2. This CDR3 region has 18 residues. Germline V gene data show CDR1 as LGHNA and CDR2 as YSLEER. After removal of 0 bases from V and 5 bases from J, the junction contained 9 bases not matched to a gene. CDR3 sequence (DNA): TGCGCCAGCAGCCAAGATTATCTAGCGGGGGCTGGGACCGGGGAGCTGTTTTTT. The encoded protein is CASSQDYLAGAGTGELFF.

This sequence joins TRBV10-1 and TRBJ2-5, with D unresolved. Trimming pared 4 bases from V and 0 bases from J, leaving 6 bases between. The CDR3 consists of 13 residues. In germline, CDR1 is WNHNN, CDR2 SYGVQD (reference sequence). DNA for the CDR3: TGCGCCAGCAGTGGAGACTACCAAGAGACCCAGTACTTC. It codes for CASSGDYQETQYF.

V gene TRBV15 combines with J gene TRBJ1-5, with a possible D match to TRBD1 (5 bases). The CDR3 runs 16 residues. V was shortened by 9 bases and J by 0 bases, with 18 bases between the two germline ends. CDR1 and CDR2 from the germline V gene are LNHNV and YYDKDF (reference sequence). This CDR3 reads CATRGGASYSNQPQHF. CDR3 coding DNA: TGTGCCACTCGGGGGGGTGCGAGTTATAGCAATCAGCCCCAGCATTTT.

This clone was found a few times. V usage is TRBV7-2 and J usage is TRBJ1-3; TRBD1 matches at 9 bases. The germline V gene has CDR1 SGHTA and CDR2 FQGNSA. V shed 5 bases, J shed 5 bases, and the junction held 7 bases outside the gene matches. This CDR3 has 15 residues. The CDR3 DNA sequence: TGTGCCAGCAGCCGTGAAGGACAGGGGAGAAACACCATATATTTT. It specifies CASSREGQGRNTIYF.

The chain combines TRBV2 with TRBJ2-1; 8 positions match TRBD1. V lost 3 bases, J lost 13 bases, and 14 bases stayed unmatched. This CDR3 spans 15 amino acids. Germline assignment: CDR1 SNHLY and CDR2 FYNNEI. This chain's CDR3 is CASSDLDRAKRSQFF. As DNA, the CDR3 is TGTGCCAGCAGTGACTTGGACAGGGCGAAACGGAGTCAGTTCTTC.

This clone was found a few times. The chain uses TRBV7-6 and TRBJ2-5; TRBD1 agrees at 8 bases. With the DNA end fitting TRBJ2-7 better, the J assignment may be wrong. Germline loops: CDR1 SGHVS, CDR2 FNYEAQ. The CDR3 spans 15 residues. The CDR3 coding sequence is TGTGCCAGCAGCCGTAATGGACAGGGCTCCTACGAGCAGTACTTC. Encoded protein: CASSRNGQGSYEQYF.

This clone was seen a few times. V gene TRBV5-4 combines with J gene TRBJ1-1; D is perhaps TRBD1 (5 bases). Germline V gene sequence: CDR1 SGHNT, CDR2 YYREEE (reference sequence). V lost 4 bases, J lost 8 bases, and 18 bases lay in between. The CDR3 consists of 14 residues. CDR3 in amino acids: CASSQDWQGGEAFF. CDR3 bases: TGTGCCAGCAGCCAAGATTGGCAGGGAGGCGAAGCTTTCTTT.

The chain has TRBV18 and TRBJ2-3; perhaps TRBD2 as D (6 bases). The CDR3 runs 15 residues. V lost 3 bases and J 0 bases, leaving 10 bases between the germline ends. Germline V lookup: CDR1 KGHSH, CDR2 LQKENI. This chain's CDR3 is CASSPGLESTDTQYF. The CDR3 bases are TGTGCCAGCTCACCGGGACTCGAAAGCACAGATACGCAGTATTTT.

The chain couples TRBV4-3 to TRBJ2-1; possibly TRBD2 for D (5 bases). Germline V gives CDR1 LGHNA, CDR2 YSLEER. Trimming stripped 3 bases from V and 10 bases from J, with 10 bases between. The CDR3 totals 12 residues. The CDR3 DNA reads as TGCGCCAGCAGCCATATCGAGGGCGAGCAGTTCTTC. This encodes CASSHIEGEQFF.

This sequence joins TRBV6-5 and TRBJ1-6; 7 bases align to TRBD1. CDR3 length: 14 residues. Germline CDR1 reads MNHEY; CDR2 reads SVGAGI. The junction had 4 bases not matched to a gene; V was cut back by 5 bases and J by 6 bases. The CDR3 nucleotides read TGTGCCAGCAGTATACAGGGGCTTAATTCACCCCTCCACTTT. Its translation: CASSIQGLNSPLHF.

The chain employs TRBV27 and TRBJ2-2; D may be TRBD2 (6 bases). V shed 6 bases and J shed 2 bases, with 16 bases lying between them. This CDR3 region has 16 residues. Germline CDR1 reads MNHEY; CDR2 reads SMNVEV (reference sequence). The CDR3: CASSREVGDNTGELFF. CDR3 nucleotide sequence: TGTGCCAGCAGCAGGGAGGTGGGAGATAACACCGGGGAGCTGTTTTTT.